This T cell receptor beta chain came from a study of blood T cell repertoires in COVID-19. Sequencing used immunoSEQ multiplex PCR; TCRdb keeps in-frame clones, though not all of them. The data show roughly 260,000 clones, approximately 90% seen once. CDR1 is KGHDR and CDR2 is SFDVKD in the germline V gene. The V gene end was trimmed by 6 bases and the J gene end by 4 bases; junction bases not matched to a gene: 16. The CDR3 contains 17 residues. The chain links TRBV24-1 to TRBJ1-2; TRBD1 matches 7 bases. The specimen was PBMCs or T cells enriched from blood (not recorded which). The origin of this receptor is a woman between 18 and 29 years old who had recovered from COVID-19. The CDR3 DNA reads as TGTGCCACCAGTACAACCGGGACAGACTCCGGGAGCTATGGCTACACCTTC. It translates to CATSTTGTDSGSYGYTF.